This entry is about one TCR beta chain. The sample comes from a study of blood T cell repertoires in COVID-19. Study in general: Collection of acute and convalescent COVID-19 samples took place in the United States, Italy and Spain. PBMCs, B-cell-depleted T cells, or T cells were the source of the cDNA or gDNA that made up the material.

Enrollment of patients from Seattle took place during active infection, with longitudinal follow-up. Sequencing was performed with immunoSEQ multiplex PCR; in TCRdb, only in-frame clones are kept and a portion is missing. The sample consists of a few hundred thousand clones, roughly 90% of them appearing once. J lost 11 bases, V lost 3 bases, and 3 bases had no gene match. The CDR3 extends over 13 amino acids. Germline assignment: CDR1 SGHAT and CDR2 FQDESV (reference sequence). The sequencing input was peripheral blood. This sequence was found in a woman aged 25 to 45 with COVID-19, enrolled during active disease. The chain uses TRBV11-1 and TRBJ1-6; 8 nucleotides align to TRBD1. The CDR3 is CASSLTDRAPLHF. The CDR3 bases are TGTGCCAGCAGCTTGACGGACAGGGCACCCCTCCACTTT.